The rows below give T cell receptor beta chains drawn from one sample of a study of regulatory T cells in long-lasting Graves disease. One entry per CDR3 protein, called by TCRdb with MiXCR from the multiplex PCR reads. This sample carries more than 300,000 distinct CDR3 sequences, 12% of them seen once, and the ten largest clones take over 15%. These data also featured in a second study, about T cells in Graves' hyperthyroidism and ophthalmopathy.

Sequencing used peripheral blood mononuclear cells (PBMCs), obtained at new diagnosis, from a patient treated with antithyroid drugs. These TCRs come from a young woman with Graves disease. CDR3s include the opening cysteine and the closing phenylalanine or tryptophan.

v_gene: TRBV3-1; j_gene: TRBJ1-3; CDR3aa: CASSLRGEAGNTIYF
v_gene: TRBV25-1; j_gene: TRBJ2-5; CDR3aa: CASGAWESETQYF
v_gene: TRBV7-9; j_gene: TRBJ2-1; CDR3aa: CASSPPLGLAGGPVYNEQFF
v_gene: TRBV2; j_gene: TRBJ1-4; CDR3aa: CASSPTGVGTTNEKLFF
v_gene: TRBV18; j_gene: TRBJ2-1; CDR3aa: CASSLQPGPRTVGNEQFF
v_gene: TRBV7-2; j_gene: TRBJ2-5; CDR3aa: CASSLALGTSGRAAETQYF
v_gene: TRBV20-1; j_gene: TRBJ1-1; CDR3aa: CSARDWVNTEAFF
v_gene: TRBV20-1; j_gene: TRBJ2-1; CDR3aa: CSASLGLSSYNEQFF
v_gene: TRBV6-2/TRBV6-3; j_gene: TRBJ2-5; CDR3aa: CASLSHNQETQYF
v_gene: TRBV20-1; j_gene: TRBJ1-4; CDR3aa: CSAYYIATNEKLFF
v_gene: TRBV18; j_gene: TRBJ2-2; CDR3aa: CASSPTTGIAGELFF
v_gene: TRBV9; j_gene: TRBJ2-3; CDR3aa: CASSGVGGTDTQYF
v_gene: TRBV3-1; j_gene: TRBJ1-1; CDR3aa: CASNQAPYLDREAAFF
v_gene: TRBV19; j_gene: TRBJ1-3; CDR3aa: CASSQDRPTPHSGNTIYF
v_gene: TRBV12-3/TRBV12-4; j_gene: TRBJ1-5; CDR3aa: CASSQPVQSEQPQHF
v_gene: TRBV7-3; j_gene: TRBJ2-2; CDR3aa: CASSLPGGQSGELFF
v_gene: TRBV24-1; j_gene: TRBJ2-1; CDR3aa: CATTPRVNEQFF
v_gene: TRBV5-1; j_gene: TRBJ2-5; CDR3aa: CASSLTGFQETQYF
v_gene: TRBV19; j_gene: TRBJ1-3; CDR3aa: CASTGGWSGNTIYF
v_gene: TRBV27; j_gene: TRBJ2-1; CDR3aa: CASRGGGGLYNEQFF
v_gene: TRBV5-1; j_gene: TRBJ1-1; CDR3aa: CASSSLTRFDTEAFF
v_gene: TRBV7-6; j_gene: TRBJ1-1; CDR3aa: CASSLGSRDGGNTEAFF
v_gene: TRBV4-3; j_gene: TRBJ2-1; CDR3aa: CASSQRDRGHVEQFF
v_gene: TRBV7-2; j_gene: TRBJ1-2; CDR3aa: CASSFWTGGGGYTF
v_gene: TRBV3-1; j_gene: TRBJ2-7; CDR3aa: CASSQGRGYEQYF
v_gene: TRBV27; j_gene: TRBJ2-1; CDR3aa: CASRLTGNNEQFF
v_gene: TRBV5-1; j_gene: TRBJ2-7; CDR3aa: CASSFTLDRVNEQYF
v_gene: TRBV28; j_gene: TRBJ2-7; CDR3aa: CASSHGPVQYF
v_gene: TRBV28; j_gene: TRBJ2-3; CDR3aa: CATRDRSSTDTQYF
v_gene: TRBV4-3; j_gene: TRBJ1-1; CDR3aa: CASSQAQGTEAFF
v_gene: TRBV29-1; j_gene: TRBJ1-2; CDR3aa: CSVIRGLGYTF
v_gene: TRBV18; j_gene: TRBJ1-2; CDR3aa: CASSPLPRGGYTF
v_gene: TRBV2; j_gene: TRBJ2-5; CDR3aa: CASSDRTGRMETQYF
v_gene: TRBV6-5; j_gene: TRBJ1-2; CDR3aa: CASSYRPTGLDGYTF
v_gene: TRBV6-1; j_gene: TRBJ2-1; CDR3aa: CASSRRRGGAYNEQFF
v_gene: TRBV12-3/TRBV12-4; j_gene: TRBJ1-6; CDR3aa: CASSLGRVGHSPLHF
v_gene: TRBV6-1; j_gene: TRBJ1-2; CDR3aa: CASGDRATNYGYTF
v_gene: TRBV30; j_gene: TRBJ1-2; CDR3aa: CAWSVGAPPPGGYTF
v_gene: TRBV7-3; j_gene: TRBJ1-5; CDR3aa: CASSPTRDQPQHF
v_gene: TRBV6-1; j_gene: TRBJ2-1; CDR3aa: CASRGTRGRHNEQFF